The T cell receptor beta chain under discussion was sequenced for a study of cytomegalovirus exposure and HLA in healthy donors. This clone has just one count. Its antigen is undetermined. Regarding the study as a whole: More than 150 TCR beta chains were listed as cytomegalovirus-associated. Reported findings show TCR beta sequences accurately forecast HLA-A and HLA-B alleles in most subjects.

With 60 Vbeta and 13 Jbeta primers, the PCR was carried out. Method: immunoSEQ multiplex PCR; TCRdb's copy keeps in-frame clones and lacks some. The sample lists about 150,000 clones; 80% to 85% were seen once. The receptor was isolated from a male donor in good health and CMV-seronegative. The specimen was PBMCs.

The CDR3, as DNA: TGTGCCAGCAGCTTATTTGCGGACTCTGGGGCCAACGTCCTGACTTTC. Its protein product is CASSLFADSGANVLTF. The chain carries TRBV7-2 and TRBJ2-6; D ambiguous. The germline gives CDR1 SGHTA, CDR2 FQGNSA. The CDR3 is 16 residues long. V lost 2 bases to trimming and J lost 0 bases, with 8 bases between them.